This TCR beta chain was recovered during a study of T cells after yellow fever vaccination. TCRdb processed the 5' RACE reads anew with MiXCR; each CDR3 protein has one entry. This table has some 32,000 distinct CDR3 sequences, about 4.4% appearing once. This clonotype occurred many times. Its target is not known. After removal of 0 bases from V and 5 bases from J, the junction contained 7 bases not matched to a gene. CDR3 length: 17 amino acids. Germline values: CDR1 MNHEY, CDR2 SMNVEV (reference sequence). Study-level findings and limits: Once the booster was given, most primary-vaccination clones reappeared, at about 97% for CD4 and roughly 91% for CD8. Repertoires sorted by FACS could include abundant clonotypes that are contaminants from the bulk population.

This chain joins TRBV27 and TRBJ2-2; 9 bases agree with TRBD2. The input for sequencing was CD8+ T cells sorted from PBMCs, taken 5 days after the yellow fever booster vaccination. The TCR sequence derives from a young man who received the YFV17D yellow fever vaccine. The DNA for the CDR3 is TGTGCCAGCAGTTTATCCACCGGGACTAGCTCGACCGGGGAGCTGTTTTTT. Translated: CASSLSTGTSSTGELFF.